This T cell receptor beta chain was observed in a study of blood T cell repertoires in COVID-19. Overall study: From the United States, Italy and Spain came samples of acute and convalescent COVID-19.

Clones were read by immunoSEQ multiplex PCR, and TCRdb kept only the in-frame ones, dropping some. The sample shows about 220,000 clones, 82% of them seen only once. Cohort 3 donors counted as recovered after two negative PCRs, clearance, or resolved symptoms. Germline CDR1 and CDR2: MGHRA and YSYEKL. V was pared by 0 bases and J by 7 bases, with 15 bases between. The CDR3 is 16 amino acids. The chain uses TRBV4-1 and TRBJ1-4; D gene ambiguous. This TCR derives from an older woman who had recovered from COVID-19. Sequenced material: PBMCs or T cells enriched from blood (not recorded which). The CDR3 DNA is TGCGCCAGCAGCCAAGACCCCGGGTCCCTCTTTGAAAAACTGTTTTTT. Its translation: CASSQDPGSLFEKLFF.